This record looks at one T cell receptor (beta chain) sequence and its context. These data belong to a study of blood T cells in healthy people across ages. A J-beta primer mix and a sample-barcoded 5' primer were used in a second PCR of roughly 6 to 11 cycles. TCRdb reprocessed the 5' RACE reads via MiXCR and lists one record per CDR3 protein. The sample lists about 1,500,000 distinct CDR3 sequences, 28% occurring once. V lost 5 bases, J lost 9 bases, and 12 bases lay in between. This CDR3 comprises 12 residues. Each sample provided at least 6 micrograms of extracted total RNA. This TCR derives from a woman aged 25 to 39 in good health. Sequenced material: blood. This chain joins TRBV12-3 or TRBV12-4 and TRBJ2-3; no definite D call. DNA for the CDR3: TGTGCCAGCAGTCCCGACCCGGAGACGCAGTATTTT. Translating it yields CASSPDPETQYF.